A selection of T cell receptor beta chains follows, all from one sample in a study of blood T cell repertoires in COVID-19. The repertoire was sequenced with immunoSEQ multiplex PCR; TCRdb's copy has only in-frame clones and lacks some. The sample comprises about 95,000 clones, roughly 80% of which are singletons, and roughly 23% rests with the top ten. Sequencing was done on a sample of peripheral blood. The receptors were sampled from a man older than 75 with active or convalescent COVID-19. Each CDR3 is given with its conserved first and last residue. Fields, in order: V gene, clone size, J gene, D gene, CDR3 protein, CDR3 DNA. A D gene is named only where the DNA matches it firmly. Clone size is not always given. Where it is, it says once, few, many or a class for expanded clones.

TRBV2	-	TRBJ1-2	-	CASHMAGTGLTSYGYTF	TGTGCCAGCCATATGGCGGGAACCGGGCTGACCTCCTATGGCTACACCTTC
TRBV11-2	-	TRBJ2-1	TRBD2	CASSLTSGGISYNEQFF	TGTGCCAGCAGCCTAACTAGCGGGGGGATTTCCTACAATGAGCAGTTCTTC
TRBV4-1	-	TRBJ1-2	-	CASSQARGQNYGYTF	TGCGCCAGCAGCCAAGCCCGAGGACAGAACTATGGCTACACCTTC
TRBV19	-	TRBJ1-2	TRBD1	CASSVPSTGFNYGYTF	TGTGCCAGTAGTGTCCCCTCGACAGGGTTTAACTATGGCTACACCTTC
TRBV5-4	-	TRBJ2-7	-	CASSFDRTPEQYF	TGTGCCAGCAGCTTCGATAGAACTCCCGAGCAGTACTTC
TRBV5-1	-	TRBJ2-3	TRBD2	CASSLAGGRDTQYF	TGCGCCAGCAGCTTGGCGGGGGGGCGTGATACGCAGTATTTT
TRBV7-2	-	TRBJ1-3	TRBD1	CASSSGQGAPGGNTIYF	TGTGCCAGCAGCTCGGGACAGGGGGCGCCGGGAGGAAACACCATATATTTT
TRBV25-1	-	TRBJ2-5	TRBD2	CASSESGGAVPETQYF	TGTGCCAGCAGTGAGAGCGGGGGGGCTGTTCCAGAGACCCAGTACTTC
TRBV10-3	-	TRBJ2-1	TRBD2	CAIRRTSGGSGGHGNEQFF	TGTGCCATCAGAAGAACTAGCGGGGGCAGCGGGGGACACGGCAATGAGCAGTTCTTC
TRBV19	-	TRBJ1-5	TRBD1	CATNRGPSNQPQHF	TGTGCCACGAACAGGGGTCCGAGCAATCAGCCCCAGCATTTT
TRBV28	-	TRBJ1-3	-	CASSLRTVRNTIYF	TGTGCCAGCAGTTTACGGACAGTTAGAAACACCATATATTTT
TRBV5-5	few	TRBJ1-4	-	CASRPDRTREKLFF	TGTGCCAGCAGACCCGACAGGACGAGGGAAAAACTGTTTTTT
TRBV5-1	-	TRBJ2-1	TRBD1	CASTRPRGSGTGSYNEQFF	TGCGCCAGCACCCGCCCCAGAGGGTCCGGGACAGGCTCCTACAATGAGCAGTTCTTC
TRBV5-8	-	TRBJ1-2	TRBD1	CASSSTGGYGYTF	TGTGCCAGCAGCTCGACAGGGGGTTATGGCTACACCTTC
TRBV5-6	few	TRBJ1-2	TRBD1	CASSIPGQGVVTF	TGTGCCAGCAGCATACCGGGACAGGGGGTGGTCACCTTC
TRBV3-1/TRBV3-2	once	TRBJ1-4	TRBD1	CASSPLDRGYEKLFF	TGTGCCAGCAGCCCCCTAGACAGGGGTTATGAAAAACTGTTTTTT
TRBV18	-	TRBJ1-2	-	CASSPGQGGYGYTF	TGTGCCAGCTCACCAGGGCAGGGTGGCTATGGCTACACCTTC
TRBV7-9	-	TRBJ1-2	-	CASSLGQGTNYGYTF	TGTGCCAGCAGTTTGGGGCAGGGTACTAACTATGGCTACACCTTC
TRBV19	-	TRBJ2-7	-	CASTRGLWGAYEQYF	TGTGCCAGTACCCGTGGCCTTTGGGGGGCCTACGAGCAGTACTTC
TRBV5-1	-	TRBJ2-3	TRBD2	CASSLAAAGGPADTQYF	TGCGCCAGCAGCTTGGCCGCAGCGGGGGGGCCCGCAGATACGCAGTATTTT
TRBV2	-	TRBJ1-5	-	CASSAPTGYSNQPQHF	TGTGCCAGCAGTGCGCCGACAGGATATAGCAATCAGCCCCAGCATTTT
TRBV21-1	few	TRBJ2-5	-	CASSKVGGGQETQYF	TGTGCCAGCAGCAAAGTGGGCGGGGGCCAAGAGACCCAGTACTTC
TRBV5-6	-	TRBJ2-3	TRBD1	CASSLVSGNRGTQYF	TGTGCCAGCAGCTTGGTTAGTGGTAACAGGGGTACGCAGTATTTT
TRBV27	-	TRBJ2-7	TRBD2	CASLRWTGGDYEQYF	TGTGCCAGCCTGAGGTGGACGGGGGGAGACTACGAGCAGTACTTC
TRBV28	-	TRBJ2-6	TRBD2	CASIPGGGGANVLTF	TGTGCCAGCATCCCCGGGGGGGGCGGGGCCAACGTCCTGACTTTC
TRBV27	many	TRBJ2-1	-	CASSLSWGREQFF	TGTGCCAGCAGTTTATCGTGGGGCCGTGAGCAGTTCTTC
TRBV24-1	-	TRBJ1-1	TRBD1	CATSDSTGTGGIKAFF	TGTGCCACCAGTGATTCTACCGGGACAGGGGGCATTAAAGCTTTCTTT
TRBV3-1/TRBV3-2	-	TRBJ1-2	TRBD1	CASSPRGGLTGKDGYTF	TGTGCCAGCAGCCCTCGAGGAGGCTTGACAGGGAAGGATGGCTACACCTTC
TRBV2	once	TRBJ1-5	TRBD1	CASRTGFDQPQHF	TGTGCCAGCCGGACAGGGTTCGATCAGCCCCAGCATTTT